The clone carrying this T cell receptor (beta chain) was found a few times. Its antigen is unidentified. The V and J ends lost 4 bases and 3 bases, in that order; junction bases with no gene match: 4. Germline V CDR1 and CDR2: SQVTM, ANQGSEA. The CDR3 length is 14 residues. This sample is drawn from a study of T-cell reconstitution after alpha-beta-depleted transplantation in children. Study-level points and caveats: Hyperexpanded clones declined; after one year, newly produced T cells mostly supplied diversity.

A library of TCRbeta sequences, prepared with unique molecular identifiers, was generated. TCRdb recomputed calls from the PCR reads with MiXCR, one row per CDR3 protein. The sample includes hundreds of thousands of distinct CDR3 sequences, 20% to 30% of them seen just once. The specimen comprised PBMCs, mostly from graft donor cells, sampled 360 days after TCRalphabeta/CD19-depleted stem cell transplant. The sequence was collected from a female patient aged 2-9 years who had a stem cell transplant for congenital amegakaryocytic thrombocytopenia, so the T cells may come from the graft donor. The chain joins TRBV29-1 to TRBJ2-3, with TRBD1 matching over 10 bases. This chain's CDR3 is CSVAGTGVTDTQYF. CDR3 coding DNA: TGCAGCGTTGCCGGGACAGGGGTAACAGATACGCAGTATTTT.